Listed below are T cell receptor beta chains from one sample, sequenced in a study of blood T cell repertoires in COVID-19. Clones were sequenced by immunoSEQ multiplex PCR, and TCRdb holds only the in-frame ones, with some missing. The sample yields over 75,000 clones, almost 90% seen once. Source material: peripheral blood. The receptors come from a human donor with active COVID-19. The donor label of this sample is uncertain. CDR3s include the opening cysteine and the closing phenylalanine or tryptophan. D genes are given only for firm matches. Size is omitted from some rows. Given values are once, few, many or a class for expanded clones.

d_gene: .
v_gene: TRBV5-6
abundance: .
j_gene: TRBJ2-7
CDR3aa: CASSTRQVPYEQYF
CDR3nt: TGTGCCAGCAGCACCAGACAGGTCCCCTACGAGCAGTACTTC

d_gene: .
v_gene: TRBV4-1
abundance: .
j_gene: TRBJ2-1
CDR3aa: CASSQDWGLQGNEQFF
CDR3nt: TGCGCCAGCAGCCAAGATTGGGGTCTACAGGGCAATGAGCAGTTCTTC

d_gene: .
v_gene: TRBV5-3
abundance: .
j_gene: TRBJ2-1
CDR3aa: CARSLGRGEQFF
CDR3nt: TGTGCCAGAAGCTTGGGAAGGGGTGAGCAGTTCTTC

d_gene: .
v_gene: TRBV4-3
abundance: .
j_gene: TRBJ1-1
CDR3aa: CASSQDPGQMNTEAFF
CDR3nt: TGCGCCAGCAGCCAGGATCCCGGACAGATGAACACTGAAGCTTTCTTT

d_gene: .
v_gene: TRBV12-3/TRBV12-4
abundance: .
j_gene: TRBJ1-2
CDR3aa: CASSNKYGYTF
CDR3nt: TGTGCCAGCAGTAACAAATATGGCTACACCTTC

d_gene: .
v_gene: TRBV13
abundance: .
j_gene: TRBJ2-7
CDR3aa: CASSKRAGVQSYEQYF
CDR3nt: TGTGCCAGCAGCAAAAGGGCAGGGGTGCAGTCCTACGAGCAGTACTTC

d_gene: .
v_gene: TRBV28
abundance: .
j_gene: TRBJ1-4
CDR3aa: CASSIGPPGEKLFF
CDR3nt: TGTGCCAGCAGTATTGGGCCCCCGGGAGAAAAACTGTTTTTT

d_gene: TRBD1
v_gene: TRBV12-3/TRBV12-4
abundance: .
j_gene: TRBJ2-7
CDR3aa: CASRRDRRYEQYF
CDR3nt: TGTGCCAGCAGGCGGGACAGGCGTTACGAGCAGTACTTC

d_gene: TRBD1
v_gene: TRBV2
abundance: .
j_gene: TRBJ2-5
CDR3aa: CASSFQGAGETQYF
CDR3nt: TGTGCCAGCAGTTTCCAGGGGGCAGGAGAGACCCAGTACTTC

d_gene: .
v_gene: TRBV5-1
abundance: .
j_gene: TRBJ1-5
CDR3aa: CASSLATGSNQPQHF
CDR3nt: TGCGCCAGCAGCTTGGCGACGGGTAGCAATCAGCCCCAGCATTTT

d_gene: .
v_gene: TRBV9
abundance: once
j_gene: TRBJ1-2
CDR3aa: CASSAPQGRGANYGYTF
CDR3nt: TGTGCCAGCAGCGCCCCTCAGGGGAGGGGAGCTAACTATGGCTACACCTTC

d_gene: .
v_gene: TRBV7-2
abundance: .
j_gene: TRBJ1-2
CDR3aa: CASSPQSPRGGNYGYTF
CDR3nt: TGTGCCAGCAGCCCGCAAAGTCCCCGGGGAGGTAACTATGGCTACACCTTC

d_gene: .
v_gene: TRBV11-2
abundance: few
j_gene: TRBJ2-2
CDR3aa: CASSSDFRELFF
CDR3nt: TGTGCCAGCAGCTCTGACTTCCGGGAGCTGTTTTTT

d_gene: .
v_gene: TRBV7-2
abundance: .
j_gene: TRBJ2-1
CDR3aa: CASSFGRGSYNEQFF
CDR3nt: TGTGCCAGCAGCTTCGGCAGGGGTTCCTACAATGAGCAGTTCTTC

d_gene: .
v_gene: TRBV7-2
abundance: once
j_gene: TRBJ2-1
CDR3aa: CASSLAQGLYNEQFF
CDR3nt: TGTGCCAGCAGCTTAGCTCAGGGGCTATACAATGAGCAGTTCTTC

d_gene: .
v_gene: TRBV21-1
abundance: .
j_gene: TRBJ1-1
CDR3aa: CASSIGTVSYEAFF
CDR3nt: TGTGCCAGCAGTATTGGGACAGTATCTTATGAAGCTTTCTTT

d_gene: TRBD2
v_gene: TRBV5-1
abundance: .
j_gene: TRBJ2-3
CDR3aa: CASSLERDDTDTQYF
CDR3nt: TGCGCCAGCAGCTTGGAGCGGGACGATACAGATACGCAGTATTTT

d_gene: .
v_gene: TRBV5-1
abundance: .
j_gene: TRBJ1-2
CDR3aa: CASSLDPSQVYGYTF
CDR3nt: TGCGCCAGCAGCTTGGACCCAAGTCAGGTCTATGGCTACACCTTC

d_gene: TRBD1
v_gene: TRBV6-5
abundance: .
j_gene: TRBJ1-1
CDR3aa: CASSRRQGANTEAFF
CDR3nt: TGTGCCAGCAGCCGGCGACAGGGGGCGAACACTGAAGCTTTCTTT